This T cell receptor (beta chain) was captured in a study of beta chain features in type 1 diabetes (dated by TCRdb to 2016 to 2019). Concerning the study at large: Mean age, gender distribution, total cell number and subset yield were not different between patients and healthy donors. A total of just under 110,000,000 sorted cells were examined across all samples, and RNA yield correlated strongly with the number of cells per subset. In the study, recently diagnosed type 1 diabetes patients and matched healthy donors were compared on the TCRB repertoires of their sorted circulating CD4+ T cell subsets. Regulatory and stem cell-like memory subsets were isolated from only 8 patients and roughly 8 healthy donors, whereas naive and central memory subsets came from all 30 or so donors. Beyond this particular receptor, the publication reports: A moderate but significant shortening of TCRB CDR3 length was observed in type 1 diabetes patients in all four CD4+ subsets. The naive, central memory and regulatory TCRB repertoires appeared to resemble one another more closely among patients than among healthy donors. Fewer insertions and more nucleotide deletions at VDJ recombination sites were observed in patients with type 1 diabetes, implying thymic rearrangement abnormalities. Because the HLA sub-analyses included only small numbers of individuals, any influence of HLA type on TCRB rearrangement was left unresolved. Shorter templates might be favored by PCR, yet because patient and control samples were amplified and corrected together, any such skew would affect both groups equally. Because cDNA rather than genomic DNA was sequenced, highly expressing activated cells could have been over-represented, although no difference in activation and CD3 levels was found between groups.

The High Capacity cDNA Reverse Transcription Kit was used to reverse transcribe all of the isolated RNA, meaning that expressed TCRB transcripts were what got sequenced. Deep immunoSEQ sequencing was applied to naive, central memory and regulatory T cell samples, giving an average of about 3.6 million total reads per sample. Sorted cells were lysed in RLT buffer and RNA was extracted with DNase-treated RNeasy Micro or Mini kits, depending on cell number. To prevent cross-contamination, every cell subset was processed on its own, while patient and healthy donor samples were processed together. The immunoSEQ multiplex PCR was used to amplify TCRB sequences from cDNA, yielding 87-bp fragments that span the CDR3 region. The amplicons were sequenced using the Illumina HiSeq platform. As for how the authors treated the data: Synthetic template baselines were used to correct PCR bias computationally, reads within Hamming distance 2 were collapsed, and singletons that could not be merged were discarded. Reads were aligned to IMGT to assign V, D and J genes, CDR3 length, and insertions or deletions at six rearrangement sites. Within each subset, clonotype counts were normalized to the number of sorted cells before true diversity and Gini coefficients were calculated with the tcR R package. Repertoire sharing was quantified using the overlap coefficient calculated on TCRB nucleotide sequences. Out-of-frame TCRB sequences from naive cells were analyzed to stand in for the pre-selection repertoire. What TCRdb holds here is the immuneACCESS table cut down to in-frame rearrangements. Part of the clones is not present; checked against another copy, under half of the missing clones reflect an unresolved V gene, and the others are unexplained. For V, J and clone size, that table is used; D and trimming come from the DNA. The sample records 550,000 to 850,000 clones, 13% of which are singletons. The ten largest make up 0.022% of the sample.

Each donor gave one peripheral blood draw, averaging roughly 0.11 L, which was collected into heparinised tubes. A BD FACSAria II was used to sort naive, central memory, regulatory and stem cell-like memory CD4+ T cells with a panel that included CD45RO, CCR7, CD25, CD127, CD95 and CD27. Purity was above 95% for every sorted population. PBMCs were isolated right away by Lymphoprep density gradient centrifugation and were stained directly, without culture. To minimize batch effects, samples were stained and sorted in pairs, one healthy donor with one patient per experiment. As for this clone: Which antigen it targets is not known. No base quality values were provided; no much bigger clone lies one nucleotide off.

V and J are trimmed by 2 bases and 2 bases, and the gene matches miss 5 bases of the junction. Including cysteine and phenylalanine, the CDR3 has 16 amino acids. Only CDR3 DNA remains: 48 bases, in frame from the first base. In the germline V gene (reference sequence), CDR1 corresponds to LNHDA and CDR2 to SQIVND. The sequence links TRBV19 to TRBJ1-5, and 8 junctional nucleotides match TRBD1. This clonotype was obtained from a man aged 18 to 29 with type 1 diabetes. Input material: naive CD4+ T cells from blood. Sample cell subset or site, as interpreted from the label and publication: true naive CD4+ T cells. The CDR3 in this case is CASSIPTGVGNQPQHF. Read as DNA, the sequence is TGTGCCAGTAGTATACCGACAGGGGTCGGCAATCAGCCCCAGCATTTT.